A single sample is the source of the 8 T cell receptor beta chains below, sequenced in a study of CD8 T cells in ankylosing spondylitis (dated by TCRdb to 2015 to 2018). No cognate antigen is known for these TCRs. The library relied on 5' RACE. Instrument on record: Illumina HiSeq 2500. TCRdb reanalyzed the raw reads on its own, using fastp at Q25 for trimming and MiXCR for clone calling, and kept in-frame beta chains. Rows with one shared CDR3 protein collapse into an entry with the most common genes and DNA. This sample comprises about 500,000 distinct CDR3 sequences, 12% of them detected only once. The ten largest clonotypes hold nearly 7% of the sample. Summary of the overall study and its limitations: A TCR beta motif of 7 or 8 highly homologous amino acid variants appeared characteristic of blood from ankylosing spondylitis patients.

The sequenced sample consisted of blood, either unsorted or a sorted T cell fraction (not recorded which). These receptors came from a male donor with ankylosing spondylitis.

A few counts support this clonotype. The chain has TRBV24-1 and TRBJ1-4, with D maybe TRBD1 (5 bases). This CDR3 has 15 residues. The V end lost 2 bases, the J end lost 7 bases, and 13 bases lay between the germline ends. Per the germline V gene, CDR1 is KGHDR and CDR2 is SFDVKD. The CDR3 here is CATSDSSREPEKLFF. CDR3 DNA sequence: TGTGCCACCAGTGATTCGTCCAGGGAGCCTGAAAAACTGTTTTTT.

The J gene is TRBJ2-3, the V gene TRBV11-3; 9 bases map to TRBD2. Germline V gives CDR1 SGHNT, CDR2 YENEEA. CDR3 size: 17 residues. J was trimmed by 1 base and V by 3 bases; bases with no gene match: 8. The CDR3: CASSFASRTSGTDTQYF. The CDR3 coding sequence is TGTGCCAGCAGCTTCGCCTCCCGGACTAGCGGCACAGATACGCAGTATTTT.

This clonotype appeared a few times. CDR3 loop: CASRSGTSGSSYNEQFF. The CDR3 DNA sequence: TGTGCCAGCAGATCCGGGACTAGCGGGTCCTCCTACAATGAGCAGTTCTTC. The V call is TRBV28, the J call TRBJ2-1; 12 bases are shared with TRBD2. The CDR3 has 17 residues. Losses at the gene ends were 6 bases for V and 0 bases for J; bases not matched to a gene: 6. The germline V gene has CDR1 MDHEN and CDR2 SYDVKM.

V is TRBV18 and J is TRBJ2-7; the match to TRBD2 covers 8 bases. The trim removed 1 base at V and 3 bases at J, leaving 5 bases unmatched. This CDR3 has 15 residues. Germline V gene sequence: CDR1 KGHSH, CDR2 LQKENI. The CDR3 DNA is TGTGCCAGCTCACCACGGCGGGAGGAATACTACGAGCAGTACTTC. It encodes CASSPRREEYYEQYF. Filled out from reference TRBV18 and TRBJ2-7, the complete variable domain reads NAGVMQNPRHLVRRRGQEARLRCSPMKGHSHVYWYRQLPEEGLKFMVYLQKENIIDESGMPKERFSAEFPKEGPSILRIQQVVRGDSAAYFCASSPRREEYYEQYFGPGTRLTVT.

This clonotype was seen at least ten times. The CDR3 nucleotides read TGTGCCAGCAGACCTAGCGTGTCCTACGAGCAGTACTTC. It translates to CASRPSVSYEQYF. The gene calls are TRBV12-3 or TRBV12-4 and TRBJ2-7, with a possible D match to TRBD2 (6 bases). The CDR3 length is 13 residues. Trimming removed 6 bases from V and 1 base from J, with 10 bases in between.

V usage is TRBV27 and J usage is TRBJ2-5; D may be TRBD2 (5 bases). Between the trimmed V and J ends, which lost 7 bases and 4 bases, there was a span of 16 bases. The CDR3 spans 14 residues. Germline V gene lookup returns CDR1 MNHEY and CDR2 SMNVEV (reference sequence). CDR3 nucleotides: TGTGCCAGCATGTCGGGATACCCTGGAGAGACCCAGTACTTC. Translated, it gives CASMSGYPGETQYF.

This chain joins TRBV20-1 and TRBJ2-2, with no clear D. The CDR3 covers 14 residues. In germline, CDR1 is DFQATT, CDR2 SNEGSKA (reference sequence). V gave up 5 bases and J gave up 5 bases, with 15 bases separating them. CDR3 protein: CSAPTGRGTGELFF. The DNA for the CDR3 is TGCAGTGCTCCCACCGGGCGTGGGACCGGGGAGCTGTTTTTT.

The chain recombines TRBV5-1 with TRBJ1-2; weak D call: TRBD1 (6 bases). Germline V CDR1 and CDR2: SGHRS, YFSETQ. The CDR3 is made up of 14 amino acids. Trimming left V 5 bases short and J 8 bases short, with 19 bases between. CDR3 bases: TGCGCCAGCAGTCGGCTGGACAGAACGACGGGCTACACCTTC. Its translation is CASSRLDRTTGYTF.